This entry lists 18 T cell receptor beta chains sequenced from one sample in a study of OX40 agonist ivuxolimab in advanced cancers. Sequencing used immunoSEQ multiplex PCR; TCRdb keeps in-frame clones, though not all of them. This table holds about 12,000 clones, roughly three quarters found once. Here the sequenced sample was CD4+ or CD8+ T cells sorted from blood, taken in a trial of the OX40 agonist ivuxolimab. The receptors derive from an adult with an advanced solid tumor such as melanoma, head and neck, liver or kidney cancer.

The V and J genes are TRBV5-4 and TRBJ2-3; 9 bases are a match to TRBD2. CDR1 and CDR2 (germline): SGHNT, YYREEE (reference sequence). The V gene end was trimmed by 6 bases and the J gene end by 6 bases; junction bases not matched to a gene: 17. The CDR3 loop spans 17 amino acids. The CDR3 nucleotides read TGTGCCAGCAACCATAATGAAGGCGGGAGGGCGAGCGATACGCAGTATTTT. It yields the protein CASNHNEGGRASDTQYF. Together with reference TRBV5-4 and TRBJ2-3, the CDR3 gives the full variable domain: ETGVTQSPTHLIKTRGQQVTLRCSSQSGHNTVSWYQQALGQGPQFIFQYYREEENGRGNFPPRFSGLQFPNYSSELNVNALELDDSALYLCASNHNEGGRASDTQYFGPGTRLTVL.

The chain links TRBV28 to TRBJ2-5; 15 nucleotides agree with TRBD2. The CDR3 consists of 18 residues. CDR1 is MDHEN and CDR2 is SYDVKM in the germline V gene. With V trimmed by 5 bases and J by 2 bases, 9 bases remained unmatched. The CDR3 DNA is TGTGCCAGCAGTAGGACTAGCGGGAGGGCCTTAAAGCAAGAGACCCAGTACTTC. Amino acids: CASSRTSGRALKQETQYF.

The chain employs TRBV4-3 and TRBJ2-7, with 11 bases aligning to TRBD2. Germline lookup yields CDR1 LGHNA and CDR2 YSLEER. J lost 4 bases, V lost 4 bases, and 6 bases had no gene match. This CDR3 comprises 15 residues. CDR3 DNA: TGCGCCAGCAGCCGATTAGCGGGAGGGCCTTACGAGCAGTACTTC. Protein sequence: CASSRLAGGPYEQYF.

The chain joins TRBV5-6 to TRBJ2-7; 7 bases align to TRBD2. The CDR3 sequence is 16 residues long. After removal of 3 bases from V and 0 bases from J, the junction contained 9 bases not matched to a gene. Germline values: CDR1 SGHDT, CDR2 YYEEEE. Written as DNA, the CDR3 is TGTGCCAGCAGCTGGGGAGGGAGCCACCACTCCTACGAGCAGTACTTC. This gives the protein CASSWGGSHHSYEQYF. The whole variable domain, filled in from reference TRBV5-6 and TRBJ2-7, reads DAGVTQSPTHLIKTRGQQVTLRCSPKSGHDTVSWYQQALGQGPQFIFQYYEEEERQRGNFPDRFSGHQFPNYSSELNVNALLLGDSALYLCASSWGGSHHSYEQYFGPGTRLTVT.

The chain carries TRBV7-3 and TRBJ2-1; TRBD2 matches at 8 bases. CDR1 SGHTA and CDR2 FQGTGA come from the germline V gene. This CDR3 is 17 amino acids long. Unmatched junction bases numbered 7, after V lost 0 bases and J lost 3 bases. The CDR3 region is CASSLTWGSGIYNEQFF. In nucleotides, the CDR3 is TGTGCCAGCAGCTTAACGTGGGGTAGCGGGATCTACAATGAGCAGTTCTTC.

Written as DNA, the CDR3 is TGTGCCAGCAGTCCCCCGGGATCTAATACGCAGTATTTT. Amino acids: CASSPPGSNTQYF. V is TRBV6-5 and J is TRBJ2-3; tentatively, D is TRBD2 (5 bases). The germline V and J ends were trimmed by 5 bases and 7 bases, with 13 bases remaining between them. Germline CDR1 is MNHEY and CDR2 is SVGAGI. The CDR3 is made up of 13 amino acids.

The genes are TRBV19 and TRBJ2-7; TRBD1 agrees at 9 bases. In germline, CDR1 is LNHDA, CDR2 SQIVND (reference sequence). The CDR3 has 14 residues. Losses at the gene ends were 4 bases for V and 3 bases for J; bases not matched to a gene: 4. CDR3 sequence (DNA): TGTGCCAGTAGTAAGGGACAGGGAGACTACGAGCAGTACTTC. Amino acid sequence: CASSKGQGDYEQYF.

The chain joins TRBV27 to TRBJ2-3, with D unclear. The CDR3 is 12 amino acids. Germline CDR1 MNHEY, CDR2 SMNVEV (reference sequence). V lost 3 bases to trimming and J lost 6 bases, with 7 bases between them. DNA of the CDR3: TGTGCCAGCAGTTTTAATCCTGATACGCAGTATTTT. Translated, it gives CASSFNPDTQYF.

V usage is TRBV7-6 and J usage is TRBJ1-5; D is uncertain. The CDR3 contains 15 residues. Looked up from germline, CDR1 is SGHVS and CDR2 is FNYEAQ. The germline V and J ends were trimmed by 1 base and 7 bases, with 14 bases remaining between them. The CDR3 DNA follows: TGTGCCAGCAGCTTAGGCCCTGAGAGGTCGCAGCCCCAGCATTTT. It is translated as CASSLGPERSQPQHF. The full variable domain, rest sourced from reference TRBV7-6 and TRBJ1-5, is GAGVSQSPRYKVTKRGQDVALRCDPISGHVSLYWYRQALGQGPEFLTYFNYEAQQDKSGLPNDRFSAERPEGSISTLTIQRTEQRDSAMYRCASSLGPERSQPQHFGDGTRLSIL.

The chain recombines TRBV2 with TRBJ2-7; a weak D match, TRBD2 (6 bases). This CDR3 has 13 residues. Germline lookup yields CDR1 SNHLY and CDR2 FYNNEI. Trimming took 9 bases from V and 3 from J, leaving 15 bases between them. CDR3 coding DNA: TGTGCCAGGGGGGACTTTGGCGGCTACGAGCAGTACTTC. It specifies CARGDFGGYEQYF.

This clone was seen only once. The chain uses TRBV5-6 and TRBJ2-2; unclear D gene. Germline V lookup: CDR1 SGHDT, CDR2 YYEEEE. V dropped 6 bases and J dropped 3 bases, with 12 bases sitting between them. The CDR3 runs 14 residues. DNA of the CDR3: TGTGCCAGCAAAGGCGGATCCCACACCGGGGAGCTGTTTTTT. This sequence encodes CASKGGSHTGELFF. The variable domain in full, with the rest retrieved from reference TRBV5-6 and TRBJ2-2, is DAGVTQSPTHLIKTRGQQVTLRCSPKSGHDTVSWYQQALGQGPQFIFQYYEEEERQRGNFPDRFSGHQFPNYSSELNVNALLLGDSALYLCASKGGSHTGELFFGEGSRLTVL.

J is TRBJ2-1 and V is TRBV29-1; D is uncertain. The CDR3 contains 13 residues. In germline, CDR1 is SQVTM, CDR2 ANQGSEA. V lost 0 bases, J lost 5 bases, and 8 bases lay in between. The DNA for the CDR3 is TGCAGCGTTGAAGAATTACGGGACAATGAGCAGTTCTTC. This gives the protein CSVEELRDNEQFF.

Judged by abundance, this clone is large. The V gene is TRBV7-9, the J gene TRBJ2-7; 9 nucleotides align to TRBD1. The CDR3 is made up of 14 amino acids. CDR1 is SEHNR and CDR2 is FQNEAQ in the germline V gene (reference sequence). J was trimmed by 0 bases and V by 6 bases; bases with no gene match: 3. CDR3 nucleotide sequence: TGTGCCAGCAGAGGACAGGGGAGCTCCTACGAGCAGTACTTC. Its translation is CASRGQGSSYEQYF. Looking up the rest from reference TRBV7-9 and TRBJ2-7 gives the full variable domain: DTGVSQNPRHKITKRGQNVTFRCDPISEHNRLYWYRQTLGQGPEFLTYFQNEAQLEKSRLLSDRFSAERPKGSFSTLEIQRTEQGDSAMYLCASRGQGSSYEQYFGPGTRLTVT.

This CDR3 is CASPKPTSGVSTDTQYF. The CDR3 DNA reads TGTGCCAGCCCCAAGCCGACTAGCGGAGTTAGCACAGATACGCAGTATTTT. The genes are TRBV7-2 and TRBJ2-3, with 9 bases aligning to TRBD2. The CDR3 length is 17 residues. V trimming: 8 bases; J trimming: 0 bases; junction bases outside the gene matches: 12. Germline-derived CDR1 and CDR2 are SGHTA and FQGNSA.

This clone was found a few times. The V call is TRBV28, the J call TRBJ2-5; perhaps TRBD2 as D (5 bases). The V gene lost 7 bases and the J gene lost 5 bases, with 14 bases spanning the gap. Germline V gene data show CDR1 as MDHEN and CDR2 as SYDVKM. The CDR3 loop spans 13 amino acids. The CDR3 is CASTTRTRETQYF. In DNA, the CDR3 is TGTGCCAGCACCACTAGGACGCGCGAGACCCAGTACTTC.

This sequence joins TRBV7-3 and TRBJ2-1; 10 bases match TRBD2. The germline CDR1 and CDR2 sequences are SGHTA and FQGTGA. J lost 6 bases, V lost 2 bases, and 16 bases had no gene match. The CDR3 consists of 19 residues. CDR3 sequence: CASSLVGLAGEFGGNEQFF. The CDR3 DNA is TGTGCCAGCAGCTTAGTGGGGCTAGCGGGAGAGTTTGGGGGCAATGAGCAGTTCTTC.

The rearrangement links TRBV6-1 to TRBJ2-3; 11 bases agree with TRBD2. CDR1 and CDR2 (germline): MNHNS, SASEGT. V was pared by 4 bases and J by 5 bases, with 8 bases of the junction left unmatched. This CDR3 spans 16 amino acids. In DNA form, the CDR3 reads TGTGCCAGCAGTGGACTACTAGCGGGAGTGGTAGATACGCAGTATTTT. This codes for CASSGLLAGVVDTQYF.

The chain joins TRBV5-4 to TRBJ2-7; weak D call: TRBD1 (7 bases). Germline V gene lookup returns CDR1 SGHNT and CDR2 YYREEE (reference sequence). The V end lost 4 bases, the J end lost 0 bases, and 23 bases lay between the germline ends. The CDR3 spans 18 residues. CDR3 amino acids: CASSPDYYKGGISYEQYF. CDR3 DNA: TGTGCCAGCAGCCCGGACTATTATAAAGGGGGCATCTCCTACGAGCAGTACTTC.